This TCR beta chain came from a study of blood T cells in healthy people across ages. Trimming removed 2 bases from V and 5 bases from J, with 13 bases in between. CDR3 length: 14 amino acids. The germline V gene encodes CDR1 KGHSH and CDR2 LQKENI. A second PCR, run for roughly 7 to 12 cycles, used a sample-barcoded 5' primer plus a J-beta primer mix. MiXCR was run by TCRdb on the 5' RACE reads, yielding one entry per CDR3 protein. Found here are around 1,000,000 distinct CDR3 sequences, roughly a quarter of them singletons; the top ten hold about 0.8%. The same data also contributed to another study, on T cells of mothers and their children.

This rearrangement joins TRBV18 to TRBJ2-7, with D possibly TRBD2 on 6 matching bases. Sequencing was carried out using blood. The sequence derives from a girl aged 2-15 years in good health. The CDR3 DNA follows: TGTGCCAGCTCACCATCACCGGGAGCCAACGAGCAGTACTTC. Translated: CASSPSPGANEQYF.